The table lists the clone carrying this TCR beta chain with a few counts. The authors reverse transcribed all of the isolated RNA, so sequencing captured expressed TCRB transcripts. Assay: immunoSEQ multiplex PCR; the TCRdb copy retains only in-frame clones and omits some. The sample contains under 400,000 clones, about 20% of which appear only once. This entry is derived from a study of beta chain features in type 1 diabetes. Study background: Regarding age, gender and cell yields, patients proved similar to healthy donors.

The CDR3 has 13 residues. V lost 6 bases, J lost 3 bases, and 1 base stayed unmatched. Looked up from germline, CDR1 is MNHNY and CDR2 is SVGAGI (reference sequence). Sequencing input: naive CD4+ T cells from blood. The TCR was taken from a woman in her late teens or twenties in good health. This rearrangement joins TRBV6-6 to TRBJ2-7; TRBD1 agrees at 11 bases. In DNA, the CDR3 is TGTGCCAGCAGGGACAGGGGGCTCTACGAGCAGTACTTC. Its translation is CASRDRGLYEQYF.